One T cell receptor beta chain is described in this entry. Its antigen is undetermined. This entry belongs to a study of T cell repertoires in cytomegalovirus infection. TCRdb recomputed calls from the reads with MiXCR, one row per CDR3 protein. There are roughly 34,000 distinct CDR3 sequences in the sample; roughly 49% occur only once, and approximately 92% lies in the top ten. The CDR3 length is 14 residues. J was trimmed by 3 bases and V by 6 bases; bases with no gene match: 7. From germline, CDR1 is SGHKS and CDR2 YYEKEE (reference sequence). Source: CD8+ T cells from cultured PBMCs, taken from culture after CMV antigen stimulation. This TCR came from a human donor in good health (CMV status not recorded). Some clones in this sample may be carry-over from other donors' samples. The chain uses TRBV5-5 and TRBJ2-7; 9 bases fit TRBD1. CDR3 residues: CASTVTGGIYEQYF. The DNA of the CDR3 is TGTGCCAGCACGGTGACAGGGGGAATCTACGAGCAGTACTTC.